These 20 T cell receptor beta chains share one sample of origin, sequenced in a study of Graves' ophthalmopathy and Graves' hyperthyroidism. From RNA, the CDR3 regions of TCR beta chains were amplified and sequenced. First-round RT-PCR with HTBI primers preceded a second-round multiplex PCR. One entry per CDR3 protein results from TCRdb running MiXCR on the multiplex PCR reads. The profile shows almost 750,000 distinct CDR3 sequences, 35% to 50% of them singletons. The sample taken for sequencing was peripheral blood. The source is an adult man with Graves' ophthalmopathy.

At least ten counts were recorded for this clonotype. The rearrangement joins TRBV7-2 to TRBJ2-7; TRBD2 aligns across 10 bases. V shed 1 base and J 3 bases; nucleotides not matched to a gene: 6. The CDR3 has 16 amino acids. Germline V lookup: CDR1 SGHTA, CDR2 FQGNSA. In nucleotides, the CDR3 is TGTGCCAGCAGCTTAGAGGCTACTAGCGGGATCTACGAGCAGTACTTC. This sequence encodes CASSLEATSGIYEQYF.

The chain joins TRBV29-1 to TRBJ1-6; 9 bases are a match to TRBD1. The V segment lost 7 bases and the J segment 10 bases; nucleotides outside the gene matches: 8. The CDR3 has 13 residues. Germline V CDR1 and CDR2: SQVTM, ANQGSEA. The CDR3 protein is CSAKTGGNSPLHF. The CDR3 coding sequence is TGCAGCGCTAAGACAGGGGGGAACTCACCCCTCCACTTT.

This clonotype was picked up a small number of times. V and J are TRBV7-2 and TRBJ2-7, with no clear D. V was shortened by 5 bases and J by 0 bases, with 14 bases between the two germline ends. There are 15 residues in the CDR3. Germline V gene lookup returns CDR1 SGHTA and CDR2 FQGNSA. Here the CDR3 DNA reads TGTGCCAGCAGCCCCGAAGGGTCGAGCTCCTACGAGCAGTACTTC. Translated, it gives CASSPEGSSSYEQYF.

The chain joins TRBV7-3 to TRBJ1-1; unclear D gene. From germline, CDR1 is SGHTA and CDR2 FQGTGA. Trimming shortened V by 0 bases and J by 0 bases, and 11 bases separated the two germline ends. The CDR3 sequence is 16 residues long. This CDR3 reads CASSLTGGGMNTEAFF. The CDR3 bases are TGTGCCAGCAGCTTAACCGGAGGCGGAATGAACACTGAAGCTTTCTTT.

This clonotype showed up many times. Germline is not matched at one junction end, which may reflect a read error. V usage is TRBV24-1 and J usage is TRBJ1-5, with a tentative D call TRBD1 (6 bases). This CDR3 spans 15 amino acids. Germline lookup yields CDR1 KGHDR and CDR2 SFDVKD. CDR3 DNA: TGTGCCAGCAGTTACTCGTGGACAGGCAATCAGCCCCAGCATTTT. It is translated as CASSYSWTGNQPQHF.

This chain joins TRBV20-1 and TRBJ1-5; D gene unclear. V was clipped by 6 bases and J by 0 bases, with 21 bases between them. Germline V CDR1 and CDR2: DFQATT, SNEGSKA (reference sequence). The CDR3 runs 17 residues. Here the CDR3 DNA reads TGCAGTGCAGGTCAGAGTCCATTCCGGTATAGCAATCAGCCCCAGCATTTT. Its protein product is CSAGQSPFRYSNQPQHF.

In regard to this clonotype: Possible read error: a much larger clone is one base away. This chain uses TRBV7-8 with TRBJ2-5; 7 nucleotides line up with TRBD1. The CDR3 contains 13 residues. Per the germline V gene, CDR1 is SGHVS and CDR2 is FQNEAQ. CDR3 residues: CTSSPDRDETQYF. In DNA, the CDR3 is TGTACCAGCAGCCCAGACAGGGATGAGACCCAGTACTTC.

This chain joins TRBV25-1 and TRBJ1-2; 8 bases agree with TRBD1. Looked up from germline, CDR1 is MGHDK and CDR2 is SYGVNS. V lost 5 bases, J lost 6 bases, and 5 bases stayed unmatched. CDR3 size: 13 residues. CDR3 sequence: CASSLDREHGYTF. CDR3 bases: TGTGCCAGCAGTTTGGACAGGGAGCATGGCTACACCTTC.

The genes are TRBV2 and TRBJ2-7; 8 positions match TRBD1. This CDR3 contains 15 residues. V lost 6 bases, J lost 2 bases, and 9 bases stayed unmatched. Germline CDR1 reads SNHLY; CDR2 reads FYNNEI. CDR3 residues: CASRGRQGLTYEQYF. CDR3 DNA: TGTGCCAGCAGAGGCAGACAGGGGTTGACCTACGAGCAGTACTTC.

The rearrangement uses TRBV12-3 or TRBV12-4 and TRBJ2-5, with D hard to call. Deletions cut 6 bases from V and 2 bases from J, with 10 bases between. The length of the CDR3 is 13 residues. CDR3 residues: CASSWAVQETQYF. In DNA, the CDR3 is TGTGCCAGCAGCTGGGCAGTACAAGAGACCCAGTACTTC.

The table lists this clonotype with many counts. The chain employs TRBV2 and TRBJ1-2; 8 nucleotides line up with TRBD1. After removal of 7 bases from V and 5 bases from J, the junction contained 12 bases not matched to a gene. The CDR3 contains 15 residues. Germline V gene lookup returns CDR1 SNHLY and CDR2 FYNNEI. The CDR3 DNA sequence: TGTGCCAGCAATCCGAAACCAGGGGGCGATTATGGCTACACCTTC. This encodes CASNPKPGGDYGYTF. Looking up the rest from reference TRBV2 and TRBJ1-2 gives the full variable domain: EPEVTQTPSHQVTQMGQEVILRCVPISNHLYFYWYRQILGQKVEFLVSFYNNEISEKSEIFDDQFSVERPDGSNFTLKIRSTKLEDSAMYFCASNPKPGGDYGYTFGSGTRLTVV.

The chain employs TRBV29-1 and TRBJ2-2; D ambiguous. Trimming took 7 bases from V and 4 from J, leaving 19 bases between them. Germline V lookup: CDR1 SQVTM, CDR2 ANQGSEA. The CDR3 has 15 amino acids. DNA of the CDR3: TGCAGCGCCTCGCGGACGGCCATGGGCACCGGGGAGCTGTTTTTT. Its translation is CSASRTAMGTGELFF.

The V call is TRBV29-1, the J call TRBJ1-5, with 8 bases lining up with TRBD1. V shed 7 bases and J 2 bases; nucleotides not matched to a gene: 7. CDR1 SQVTM and CDR2 ANQGSEA come from the germline V gene. This CDR3 is built from 14 residues. The CDR3 nucleotides are TGCAGCGACGGACAGGGCTTTGGCAATCAGCCCCAGCATTTT. Translating it yields CSDGQGFGNQPQHF.

This sequence joins TRBV24-1 and TRBJ1-5; no reliable D call. Germline V lookup: CDR1 KGHDR, CDR2 SFDVKD. Trimming took off 9 bases at V and 9 bases at J, with 5 bases between the two ends. CDR3 size: 9 residues. The CDR3 reads CATPWPQHF. The CDR3 nucleotides are TGTGCCACCCCCTGGCCCCAGCATTTT.

To note about this clonotype: At one of its ends the junction is not consistent with the germline gene, which may arise from a read error. V usage is TRBV10-3 and J usage is TRBJ1-5, with D tentatively TRBD1 (6 bases). CDR1 is ENHRY, CDR2 SYGVKD, per germline. This CDR3 has 16 amino acids. The CDR3 is CASSPTRGTGDQPQHF. The CDR3 coding sequence is TGTGCCAGCAGTCCGACGAGGGGGACCGGAGATCAGCCCCAGCATTTT.

V gene TRBV12-3 or TRBV12-4 combines with J gene TRBJ2-7; TRBD2 agrees at 7 bases. The trim removed 8 bases at V and 6 bases at J, leaving 10 bases unmatched. The CDR3 contains 13 residues. DNA for the CDR3: TGTGCCAGCGGCCTGGGACTACTCCCCGAGCAGTACTTC. Translating it yields CASGLGLLPEQYF.

This clonotype was detected only a few times. The rearrangement links TRBV5-8 to TRBJ1-2; 7 bases line up with TRBD1. After removal of 3 bases from V and 4 bases from J, the junction contained 6 bases not matched to a gene. CDR3 length: 14 residues. Germline V gene sequence: CDR1 SGHTS, CDR2 YDEGEE. The CDR3 nucleotides are TGTGCCAGCAGCTCGGACAGGCTATTCTATGGCTACACCTTC. It encodes CASSSDRLFYGYTF.

The V and J genes are TRBV2 and TRBJ1-5, with 7 bases aligning to TRBD2. TRBJ2-3 matches the DNA end more closely, so the J call is doubtful. The germline V gene encodes CDR1 SNHLY and CDR2 FYNNEI. The length of the CDR3 is 16 residues. The CDR3 reads CASSEGGGSLTDTQYF. CDR3 in DNA: TGTGCCAGCAGTGAAGGGGGGGGATCCCTAACAGATACGCAGTATTTT.

The chain uses TRBV6-6 and TRBJ1-2; the D is unclear. The V end was cut by 0 bases, the J end by 4 bases, with 9 bases between. Germline loops: CDR1 MNHNY, CDR2 SVGAGI (reference sequence). The length of the CDR3 is 14 residues. The DNA of the CDR3 is TGTGCCAGCAGTTACTCACCAGAAACCTATGGCTACACCTTC. Encoded protein: CASSYSPETYGYTF.

The chain carries TRBV12-3 or TRBV12-4 and TRBJ1-2; D is uncertain. V was clipped by 6 bases and J by 4 bases, with 9 bases between them. This CDR3 contains 12 residues. In nucleotides, the CDR3 is TGTGCCAGCAGCCGCCATATCTATGGCTACACCTTC. Its translation is CASSRHIYGYTF.